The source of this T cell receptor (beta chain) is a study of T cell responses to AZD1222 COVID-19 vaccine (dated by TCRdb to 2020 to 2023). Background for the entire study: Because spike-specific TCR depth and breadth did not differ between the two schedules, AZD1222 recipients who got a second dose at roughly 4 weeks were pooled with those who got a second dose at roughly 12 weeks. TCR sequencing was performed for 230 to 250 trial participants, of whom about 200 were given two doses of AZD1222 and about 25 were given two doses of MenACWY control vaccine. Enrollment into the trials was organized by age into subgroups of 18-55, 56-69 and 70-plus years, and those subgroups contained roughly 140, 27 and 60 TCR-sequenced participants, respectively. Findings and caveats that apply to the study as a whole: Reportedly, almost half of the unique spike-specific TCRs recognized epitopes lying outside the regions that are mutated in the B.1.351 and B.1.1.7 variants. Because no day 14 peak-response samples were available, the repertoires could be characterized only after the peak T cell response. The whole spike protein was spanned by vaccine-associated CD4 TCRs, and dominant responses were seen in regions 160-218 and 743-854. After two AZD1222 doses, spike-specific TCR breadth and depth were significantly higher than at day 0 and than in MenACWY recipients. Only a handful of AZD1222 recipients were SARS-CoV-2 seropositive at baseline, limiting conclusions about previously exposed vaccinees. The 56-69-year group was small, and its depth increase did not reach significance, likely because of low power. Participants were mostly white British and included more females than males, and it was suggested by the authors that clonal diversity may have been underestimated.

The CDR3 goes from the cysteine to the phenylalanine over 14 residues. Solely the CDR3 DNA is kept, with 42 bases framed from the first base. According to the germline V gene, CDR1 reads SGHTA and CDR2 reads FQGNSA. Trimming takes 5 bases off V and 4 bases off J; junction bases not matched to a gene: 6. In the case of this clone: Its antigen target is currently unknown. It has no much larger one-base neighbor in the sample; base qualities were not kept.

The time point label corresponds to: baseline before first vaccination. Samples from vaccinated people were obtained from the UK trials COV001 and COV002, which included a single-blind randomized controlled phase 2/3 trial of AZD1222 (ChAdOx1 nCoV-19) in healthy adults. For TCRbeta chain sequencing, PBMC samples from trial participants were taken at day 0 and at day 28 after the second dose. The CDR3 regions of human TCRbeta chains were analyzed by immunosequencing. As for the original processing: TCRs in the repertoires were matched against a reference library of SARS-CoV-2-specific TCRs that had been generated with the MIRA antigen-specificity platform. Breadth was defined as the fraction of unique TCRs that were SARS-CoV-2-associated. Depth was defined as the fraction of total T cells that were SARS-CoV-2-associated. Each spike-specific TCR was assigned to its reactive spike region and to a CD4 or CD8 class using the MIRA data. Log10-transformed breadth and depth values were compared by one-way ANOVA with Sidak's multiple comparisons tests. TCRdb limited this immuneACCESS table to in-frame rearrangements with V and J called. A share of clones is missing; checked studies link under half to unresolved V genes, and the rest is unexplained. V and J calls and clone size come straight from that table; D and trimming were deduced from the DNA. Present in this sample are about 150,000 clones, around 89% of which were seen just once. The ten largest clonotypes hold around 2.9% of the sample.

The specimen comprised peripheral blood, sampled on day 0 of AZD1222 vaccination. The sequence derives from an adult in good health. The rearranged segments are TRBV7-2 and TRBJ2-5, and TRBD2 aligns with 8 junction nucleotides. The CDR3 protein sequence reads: CASSPRTSRETQYF. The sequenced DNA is TGTGCCAGCAGCCCCCGGACTAGCCGAGAGACCCAGTACTTC.